This entry is about one TCR beta chain. Participants were aged 18 to 89 years, lived in under 25 US areas, and enrolled virtually. This sample stems from a study of blood T cell repertoires in COVID-19. The assay was immunoSEQ multiplex PCR, and TCRdb's table has in-frame clones only and misses some. The sample contains roughly 400,000 clones, less than 95% of which appear only once. Material for sequencing was PBMCs or T cells enriched from blood (not recorded which). The sequence was collected from a man between 18 and 35 years old who had recovered from COVID-19.

The CDR3 bases are TGTGCCACCAGCAGAGATAGTAACAGAAACTATGGCTACACCTTC. This codes for CATSRDSNRNYGYTF. The V gene is TRBV15, the J gene TRBJ1-2; D remains ambiguous. V lost 0 bases to trimming and J lost 2 bases, with 10 bases between them. This CDR3 has 15 amino acids. Germline V lookup: CDR1 LNHNV, CDR2 YYDKDF (reference sequence).